The 9 T cell receptor beta chains given below trace back to one sample, sequenced in a study of T-cell reconstitution after alpha-beta-depleted transplantation in children. As it was prepared, the TCRbeta library received unique molecular identifiers. TCRdb passed the PCR reads through MiXCR, listing each CDR3 protein once. The sample lists roughly 500,000 distinct CDR3 sequences; about 31% were seen once. Sequencing was performed on PBMCs from the stem cell graft donor, taken from the stem cell graft. The origin of the receptors is a human donor who donated a stem cell graft to a child with aplastic anemia.

This clonotype was recorded many times. J is TRBJ1-1 and V is TRBV5-1, with D perhaps TRBD1 (5 bases). The CDR3 runs to 14 residues. V shed 0 bases and J shed 4 bases, with 10 bases lying between them. Looked up from germline, CDR1 is SGHRS and CDR2 is YFSETQ. The CDR3 sequence: CASSLDRRGTEAFF. The DNA for the CDR3 is TGCGCCAGCAGCTTGGATCGTAGGGGCACTGAAGCTTTCTTT.

The V gene is TRBV5-1, the J gene TRBJ2-3; D may be TRBD2 (5 bases). Trimming pared 4 bases from V and 5 bases from J, leaving 14 bases between. CDR1 and CDR2 (germline): SGHRS, YFSETQ. The length of the CDR3 is 14 residues. The CDR3 DNA sequence: TGCGCCAGCAGCCCCCTTGGACTTCAAGATACGCAGTATTTT. Translated, it gives CASSPLGLQDTQYF.

The chain is built from TRBV15 and TRBJ1-2; D unresolved. This CDR3 has 13 amino acids. Germline V gene data show CDR1 as LNHNV and CDR2 as YYDKDF (reference sequence). Between the trimmed V and J ends, which lost 0 bases and 7 bases, there was a span of 9 bases. The CDR3 sequence: CATSREKFGGYTF. CDR3 coding DNA: TGTGCCACCAGCAGAGAAAAGTTTGGTGGCTACACCTTC. The whole variable domain, filled in from reference TRBV15 and TRBJ1-2, reads DAMVIQNPRYQVTQFGKPVTLSCSQTLNHNVMYWYQQKSSQAPKLLFHYYDKDFNNEADTPDNFQSRRPNTSFCFLDIRSPGLGDTAMYLCATSREKFGGYTFGSGTRLTVV.

This rearrangement joins TRBV7-9 to TRBJ2-2; the D gene is possibly TRBD2 (5 bases). This CDR3 has 14 residues. CDR1 is SEHNR, CDR2 FQNEAQ, per germline (reference sequence). V gave up 3 bases and J gave up 5 bases, with 10 bases separating them. The chain's CDR3 is CASSFRRATGELFF. The CDR3 nucleotides read TGTGCCAGCAGCTTCCGGCGGGCGACCGGGGAGCTGTTTTTT.

The chain is built from TRBV7-2 and TRBJ2-5; 7 bases are shared with TRBD2. Unmatched junction bases numbered 10, after V lost 6 bases and J lost 3 bases. CDR1 and CDR2 (germline): SGHTA, FQGNSA. This CDR3 has 15 amino acids. The CDR3 sequence: CASRAGWGGEETQYF. The CDR3 DNA reads as TGTGCCAGCAGGGCTGGATGGGGGGGAGAAGAGACCCAGTACTTC.

This clonotype showed up just a few times. The chain joins TRBV12-3 or TRBV12-4 to TRBJ2-1, with 11 bases identical to TRBD1. The V segment lost 8 bases and the J segment 0 bases; nucleotides outside the gene matches: 12. CDR3 length: 18 amino acids. Written as DNA, the CDR3 is TGTGCCAGCGCGGACAGGGGGCGTAGGATAGGCTCCTACAATGAGCAGTTCTTC. Translation gives CASADRGRRIGSYNEQFF.

Only a few counts were recorded for this clonotype. The chain combines TRBV9 with TRBJ1-5; 12 nucleotides line up with TRBD1. Looked up from germline, CDR1 is SGDLS and CDR2 is YYNGEE. The V gene end was trimmed by 5 bases and the J gene end by 6 bases; junction bases not matched to a gene: 12. CDR3 length equals 17 residues. CDR3 residues: CASRVRPGTGGSQPQHF. The CDR3 DNA follows: TGTGCCAGCAGAGTTAGACCCGGGACAGGGGGCAGTCAGCCCCAGCATTTT.

The chain uses TRBV5-1 and TRBJ2-1; 13 nucleotides line up with TRBD2. Germline CDR1 and CDR2: SGHRS and YFSETQ. The ends lost 4 bases at V and 6 bases at J; junction bases unmatched: 7. The CDR3 consists of 16 residues. The CDR3 region has the DNA TGCGCCAGCAGCCCCGTATGGACTAGCGGGGGCAATGAGCAGTTCTTC. It specifies CASSPVWTSGGNEQFF.

This clonotype has only a few counts. The CDR3 protein is CASSAGSYNEQFF. The DNA of the CDR3 is TGTGCCAGCAGCGCGGGGTCCTACAATGAGCAGTTCTTC. The chain recombines TRBV9 with TRBJ2-1; possibly TRBD2 for D (5 bases). The germline CDR1 and CDR2 sequences are SGDLS and YYNGEE. Trimming left V 3 bases short and J 1 base short, with 5 bases between. This CDR3 has 13 residues.